This TCR beta chain is from a study of CD8 T cells in ankylosing spondylitis. Whole-study results and caveats: Some motif variants had been reported before (in reactive arthritis synovial fluid and blood). The authors reported significant enrichment of disease-linked clones in matched ankylosing spondylitis synovial fluid. Disease-linked clones bore a CD8+ phenotype and were relatively rare in peripheral blood. Ankylosing spondylitis blood appeared to be characterized by a TCR beta motif of fewer than ten highly homologous variants.

Library preparation for TCR beta used quantitative 5'-RACE with molecular barcodes. TCRdb reanalysed the 5' RACE reads using MiXCR and keeps one entry per CDR3 protein. The profile covers fewer than 750,000 distinct CDR3 sequences, with roughly 19% appearing a single time and under 20% taken by the ten largest. The CDR3 extends over 13 amino acids. The germline V and J ends were trimmed by 7 bases and 4 bases, with 10 bases remaining between them. Only a few counts were recorded for this clonotype. Its antigen is as yet unknown. This clonotype originated in a male donor with ankylosing spondylitis. What was sequenced was blood, either unsorted or a sorted T cell fraction (not recorded which). This sequence joins TRBV12-3 or TRBV12-4 and TRBJ2-2, with D possibly matching TRBD1 (6 bases). Written as DNA, the CDR3 is TGTGCCAGCACCCCGACAGGCACCGGGGAGCTGTTTTTT. Residues: CASTPTGTGELFF.